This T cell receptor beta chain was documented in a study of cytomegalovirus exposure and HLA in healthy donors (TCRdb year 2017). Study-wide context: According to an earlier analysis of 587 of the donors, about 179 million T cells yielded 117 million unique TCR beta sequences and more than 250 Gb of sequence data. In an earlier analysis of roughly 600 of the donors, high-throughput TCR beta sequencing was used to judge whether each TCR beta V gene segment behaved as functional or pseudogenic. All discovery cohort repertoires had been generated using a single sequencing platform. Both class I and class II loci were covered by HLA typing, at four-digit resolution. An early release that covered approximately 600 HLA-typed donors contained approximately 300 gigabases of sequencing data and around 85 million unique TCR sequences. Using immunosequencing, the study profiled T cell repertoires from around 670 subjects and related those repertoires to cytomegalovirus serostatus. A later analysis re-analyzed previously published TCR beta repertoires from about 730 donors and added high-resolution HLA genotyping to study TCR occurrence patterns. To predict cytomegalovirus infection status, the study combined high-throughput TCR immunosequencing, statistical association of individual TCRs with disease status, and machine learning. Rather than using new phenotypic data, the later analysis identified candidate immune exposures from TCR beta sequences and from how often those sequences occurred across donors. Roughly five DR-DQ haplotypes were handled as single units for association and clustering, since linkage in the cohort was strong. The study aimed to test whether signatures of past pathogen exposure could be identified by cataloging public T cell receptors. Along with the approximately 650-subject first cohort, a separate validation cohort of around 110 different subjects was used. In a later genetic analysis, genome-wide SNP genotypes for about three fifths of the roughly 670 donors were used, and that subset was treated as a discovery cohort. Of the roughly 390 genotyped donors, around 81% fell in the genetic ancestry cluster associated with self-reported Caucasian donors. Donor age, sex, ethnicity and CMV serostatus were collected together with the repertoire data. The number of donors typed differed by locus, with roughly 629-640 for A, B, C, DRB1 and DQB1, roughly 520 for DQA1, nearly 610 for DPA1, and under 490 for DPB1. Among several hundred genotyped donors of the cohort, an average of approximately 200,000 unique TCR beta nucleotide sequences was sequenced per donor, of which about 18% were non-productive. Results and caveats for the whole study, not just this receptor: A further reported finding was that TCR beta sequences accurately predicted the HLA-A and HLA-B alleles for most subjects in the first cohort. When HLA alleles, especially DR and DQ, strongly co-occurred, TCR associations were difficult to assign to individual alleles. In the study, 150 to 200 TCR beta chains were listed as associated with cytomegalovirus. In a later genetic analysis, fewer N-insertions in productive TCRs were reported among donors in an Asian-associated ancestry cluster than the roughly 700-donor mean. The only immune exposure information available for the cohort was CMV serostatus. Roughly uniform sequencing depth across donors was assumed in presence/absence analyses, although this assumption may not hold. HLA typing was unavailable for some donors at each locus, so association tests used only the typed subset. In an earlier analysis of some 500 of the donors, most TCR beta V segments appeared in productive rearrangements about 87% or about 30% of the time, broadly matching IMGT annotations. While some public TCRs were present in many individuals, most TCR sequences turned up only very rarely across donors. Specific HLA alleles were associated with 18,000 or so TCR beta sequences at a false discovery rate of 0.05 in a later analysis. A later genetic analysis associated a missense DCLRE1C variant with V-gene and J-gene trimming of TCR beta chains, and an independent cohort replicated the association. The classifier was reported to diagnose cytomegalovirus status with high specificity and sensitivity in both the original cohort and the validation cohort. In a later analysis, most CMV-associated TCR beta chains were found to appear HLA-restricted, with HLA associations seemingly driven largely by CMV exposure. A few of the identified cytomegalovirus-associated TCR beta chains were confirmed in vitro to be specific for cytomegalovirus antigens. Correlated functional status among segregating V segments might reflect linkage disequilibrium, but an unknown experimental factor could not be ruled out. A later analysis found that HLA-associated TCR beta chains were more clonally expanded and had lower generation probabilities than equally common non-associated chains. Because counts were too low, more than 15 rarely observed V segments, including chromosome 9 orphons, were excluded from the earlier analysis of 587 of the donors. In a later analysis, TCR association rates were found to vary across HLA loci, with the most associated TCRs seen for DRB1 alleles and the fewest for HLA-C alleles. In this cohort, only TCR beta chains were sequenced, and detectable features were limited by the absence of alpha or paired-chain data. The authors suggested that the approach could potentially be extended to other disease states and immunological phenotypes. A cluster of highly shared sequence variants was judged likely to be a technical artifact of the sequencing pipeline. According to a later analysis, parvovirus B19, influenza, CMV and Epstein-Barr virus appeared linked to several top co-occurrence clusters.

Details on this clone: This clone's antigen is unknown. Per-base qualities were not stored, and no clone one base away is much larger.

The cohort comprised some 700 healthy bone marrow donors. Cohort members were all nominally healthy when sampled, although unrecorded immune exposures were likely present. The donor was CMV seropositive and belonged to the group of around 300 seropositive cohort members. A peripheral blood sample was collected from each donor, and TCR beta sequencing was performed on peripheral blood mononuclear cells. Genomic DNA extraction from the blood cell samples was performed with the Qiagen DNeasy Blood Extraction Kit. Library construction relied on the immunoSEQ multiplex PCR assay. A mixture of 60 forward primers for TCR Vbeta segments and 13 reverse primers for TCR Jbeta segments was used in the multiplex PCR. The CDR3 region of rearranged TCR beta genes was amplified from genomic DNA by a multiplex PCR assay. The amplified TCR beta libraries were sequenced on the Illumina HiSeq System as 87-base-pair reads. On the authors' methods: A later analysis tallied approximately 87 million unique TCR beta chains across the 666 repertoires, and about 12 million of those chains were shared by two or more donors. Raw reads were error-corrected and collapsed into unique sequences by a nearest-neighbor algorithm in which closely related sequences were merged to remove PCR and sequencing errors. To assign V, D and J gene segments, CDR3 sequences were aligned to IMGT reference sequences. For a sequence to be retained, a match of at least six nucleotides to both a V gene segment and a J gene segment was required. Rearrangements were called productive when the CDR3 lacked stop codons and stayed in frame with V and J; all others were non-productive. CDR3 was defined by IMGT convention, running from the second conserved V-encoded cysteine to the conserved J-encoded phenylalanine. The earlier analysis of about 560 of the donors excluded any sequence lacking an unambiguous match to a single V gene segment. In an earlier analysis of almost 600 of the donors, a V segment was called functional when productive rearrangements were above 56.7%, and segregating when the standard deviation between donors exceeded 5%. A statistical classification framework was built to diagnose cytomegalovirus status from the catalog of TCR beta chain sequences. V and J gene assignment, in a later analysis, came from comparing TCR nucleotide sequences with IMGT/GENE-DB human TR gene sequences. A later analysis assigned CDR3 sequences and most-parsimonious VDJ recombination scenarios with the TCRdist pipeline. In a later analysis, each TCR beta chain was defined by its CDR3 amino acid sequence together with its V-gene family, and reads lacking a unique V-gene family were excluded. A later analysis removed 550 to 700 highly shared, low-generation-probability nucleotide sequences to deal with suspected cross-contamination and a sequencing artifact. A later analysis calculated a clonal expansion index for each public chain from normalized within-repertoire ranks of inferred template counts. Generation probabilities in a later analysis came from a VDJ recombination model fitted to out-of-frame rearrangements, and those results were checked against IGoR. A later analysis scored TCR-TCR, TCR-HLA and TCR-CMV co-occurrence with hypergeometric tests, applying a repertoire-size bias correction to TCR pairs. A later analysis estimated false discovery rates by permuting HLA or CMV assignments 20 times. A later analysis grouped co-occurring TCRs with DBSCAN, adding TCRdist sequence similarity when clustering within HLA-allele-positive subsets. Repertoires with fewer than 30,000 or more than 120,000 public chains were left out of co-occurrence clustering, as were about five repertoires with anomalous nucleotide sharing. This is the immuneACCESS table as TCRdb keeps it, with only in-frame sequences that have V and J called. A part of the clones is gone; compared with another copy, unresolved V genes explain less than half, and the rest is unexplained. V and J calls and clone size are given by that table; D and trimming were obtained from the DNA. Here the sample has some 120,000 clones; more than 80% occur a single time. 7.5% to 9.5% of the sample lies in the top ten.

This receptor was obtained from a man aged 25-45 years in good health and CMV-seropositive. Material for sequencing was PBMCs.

The DNA sequence is TGCGCCAGCAGCCCAGGACAGGTGGCAAAACTGTTTTTT. This yields the protein CASSPGQVAKLFF. Here the chain combines TRBV5-1 and TRBJ1-4, with TRBD1 identical over 7 junction bases. For this chain, trimming is 4 bases at the V end and 10 bases at the J end, and the number of junction bases without a gene match is 7. Taken from the germline V gene, the CDR1 and CDR2 loops are SGHRS and YFSETQ. The CDR3, cysteine through phenylalanine, is 13 amino acids long. Just the 39-base CDR3 DNA is kept, in frame starting at base 1.